This T cell receptor beta chain was identified in a study of human T cells and chemical hapten exposure. For the study at large: Patch testing placed 0.01% DPC on the upper back, with readings at 6 days.

Time point: pre-sensitization, week 0. Treatment given: therapeutic diphenylcyclopropenone sensitization with weekly scalp DPC. Unfractionated whole blood was the source of the extracted total RNA. About this clonotype: Antigen specificity is unknown.

Study findings and constraints: Positively correlated with patch test score were the counts of PT1 expanded TCRs.

TCRdb independently ran MiXCR on the RACE reads; one entry per CDR3 protein. The repertoire holds around 57,000 distinct CDR3 sequences, with approximately 10% as singletons. With 6 bases clipped from V and 2 bases from J, the junction kept 7 bases outside the gene matches. The CDR3 covers 15 residues. This material consisted of whole blood, taken in connection with sensitization to the hapten diphenylcyclopropenone (DPC). The V gene is TRBV12-3 or TRBV12-4, the J gene TRBJ1-5, with 7 positions matching TRBD1. This receptor was taken from a woman aged 35 to 49 with alopecia areata. Some clones in this sample may be carry-over from other donors' samples. CDR3 residues: CASRYTGEGNQPQHF. The DNA of the CDR3 is TGTGCCAGCAGATACACAGGGGAAGGCAATCAGCCCCAGCATTTT.